A selection of T cell receptor beta chains follows, all from one sample in a study of vaccination and CD4 T cells after COVID-19. For these receptors, no antigen is known. MiXCR, run by TCRdb on the PCR reads, gives a single entry per CDR3 protein. The repertoire holds 21,000 or so distinct CDR3 sequences, with around half as singletons. Material for sequencing was CD4+ T cells from blood, cultured in vitro. The source is a human donor who had recovered from COVID-19. Both conserved end residues are part of each CDR3. A D gene is named only where the DNA matches it firmly. Expanded clones get a size class; other rows say once, few or many, or leave the size out.

j_call d_call clone_size v_call cdr3_nt cdr3_aa
TRBJ1-6 NA NA TRBV12-3/TRBV12-4 TGTGCCAGCGCCGCGGCAGTTTCTAATTCACCCCTCCACTTT CASAAAVSNSPLHF
TRBJ1-1 NA NA TRBV10-3 TGTGCCATCAGTCCGGGGGGGACTGAAGCTTTCTTT CAISPGGTEAFF
TRBJ1-2 NA few TRBV11-2 TGTGCCAGCAGCTTAGCGGGGGTAGGATCTTATGGCTACACCTTC CASSLAGVGSYGYTF
TRBJ1-1 TRBD1 NA TRBV5-4 TGTGCCAGCAGCTCAACAGGGGGCCCTGAAGCTTTCTTT CASSSTGGPEAFF
TRBJ1-1 NA NA TRBV7-9 TGTGCCAGCAGCTCTACCGGGACTTACACTGAAGCTTTCTTT CASSSTGTYTEAFF
TRBJ2-7 NA NA TRBV20-1 TGCAGTCGAGCAGCGGGTCTAACCTACGAGCAGTACTTC CSRAAGLTYEQYF
TRBJ2-3 NA NA TRBV5-6 TGTGCCAGCAGCTCGGCCCCAAGGGGAGAAATAGATACGCAGTATTTT CASSSAPRGEIDTQYF
TRBJ2-2 NA few TRBV12-5 TGTGCTAGTGGTGCATACAGCTCGAACACCGGGGAGCTGTTTTTT CASGAYSSNTGELFF
TRBJ1-2 TRBD1 NA TRBV3-1 TGTGCCAGCAGCCAAGATTGGGCAGGGGGCGCAGGGGGGAGTGGCTACACCTTC CASSQDWAGGAGGSGYTF
TRBJ1-2 TRBD1 NA TRBV3-1 TGTGCCAGCAGCCAGACAGGGGAATATGGCTACACCTTC CASSQTGEYGYTF
TRBJ1-5 NA NA TRBV28 TGTGCCAGCAGTTTATATCTGGGAGGTGGCAATCAGCCCCAGCATTTT CASSLYLGGGNQPQHF
TRBJ2-1 TRBD2 NA TRBV4-2 TGTGCCAGCAGCCAATTCTCTAGCGGACATTACAATGTGGAGCAGTTCTTC CASSQFSSGHYNVEQFF
TRBJ2-5 TRBD2 once TRBV20-1 TGCAGTGCTAGAGAACTAGCGGGAGGATCCCAAGAGACCCAGTACTTC CSARELAGGSQETQYF
TRBJ1-5 NA NA TRBV7-9 TGTGCCAGCAGCTTAGCGGGGAGAAGTGATCAGCCCCAGCATTTT CASSLAGRSDQPQHF
TRBJ2-2 NA once TRBV3-1 TGTGCCAGCAGCCAAGATCTAAGGGGCGACCCGTACACCGGGGAGCTGTTTTTT CASSQDLRGDPYTGELFF
TRBJ2-1 NA NA TRBV27 TGTGCCAGCAGTTTTGGCCTAGCCTACAGTGAGCAGTTCTTC CASSFGLAYSEQFF
TRBJ1-2 TRBD1 NA TRBV4-1 TGCGCCAGCAGCCGAGGACAGGGAAGCCTTGGCTACACCTTC CASSRGQGSLGYTF
TRBJ1-2 NA few TRBV6-2/TRBV6-3 TGTGCCAGCAGGGACCCAGATAGCGGCTACACCTTC CASRDPDSGYTF
TRBJ2-5 NA NA TRBV11-2 TGTGCCAGCAGCTTAGTCGGAATTTTGCAAGAGACCCAGTACTTC CASSLVGILQETQYF
TRBJ2-7 TRBD2 NA TRBV5-1 TGCGCCAGCGGTCTAGCGGGAGCGGGTTCCGAGCAGTACTTC CASGLAGAGSEQYF
TRBJ1-6 NA NA TRBV5-1 TGCGCCAGCAGCTTGGAGGTAGCCGGGAGGATTAATTCACCCCTCCACTTT CASSLEVAGRINSPLHF
TRBJ1-2 NA NA TRBV5-1 TGCGCCAGCACCAATCAGGGCTCTCAGGGCTACACCTTC CASTNQGSQGYTF
TRBJ1-5 NA few TRBV7-8 TGTGCCAGCAGCCGAAAGCCAGGGAATGATCAGCCCCAGCATTTT CASSRKPGNDQPQHF
TRBJ2-5 NA NA TRBV6-2/TRBV6-3 TGTGCCAGCAGGTCAGCGGTGGGGGGTCCAGAGACCCAGTACTTC CASRSAVGGPETQYF
TRBJ2-1 TRBD2 few TRBV24-1 TGTGCCACCAGTGTGAAACTAGCGGGAGCTAATGAGCAGTTCTTC CATSVKLAGANEQFF
TRBJ2-6 NA NA TRBV6-1 TGTGCCAGCATCGGCTCTGGGGCCAACGTCCTGACTTTC CASIGSGANVLTF
TRBJ1-3 NA NA TRBV7-9 TGTGCCAGCAGCTTGGAGTTCTCTGGAAACACCATATATTTT CASSLEFSGNTIYF
TRBJ2-1 NA few TRBV7-3 TGTGCCAGCAGTCCGACCGGCGGGACATACAATGAGCAGTTCTTC CASSPTGGTYNEQFF
TRBJ2-3 TRBD2 few TRBV20-1 TGCAGCGTTGGCGGGAGGGTGCAGACAGATACGCAGTATTTT CSVGGRVQTDTQYF
TRBJ2-1 NA NA TRBV2 TGTGCCAGCAGTGTGGACAGAGGGACCTACAATGAGCAGTTCTTC CASSVDRGTYNEQFF
TRBJ1-4 TRBD1 NA TRBV6-1 TGTGCCAGCAGCCGTTCGGACAGGCTTGATGAAAAACTGTTTTTT CASSRSDRLDEKLFF
TRBJ2-7 NA NA TRBV5-1 TGCGCCAGCAGCTTTGACAGCTCCTACGAGCAGTACTTC CASSFDSSYEQYF